These T cell receptor beta chains were read from a single sample in a study of T cells in Graves' hyperthyroidism and ophthalmopathy. MiXCR, applied by TCRdb to the multiplex PCR reads, yields one record per CDR3 protein. In the table there are approximately 400,000 distinct CDR3 sequences, about 14% of which are singletons. Sequencing input: blood. The receptors here all came from a woman aged 25 to 39 with Graves' ophthalmopathy. Both conserved end residues are part of each CDR3. D genes are given only for firm matches. Clone size is not always given. Where it is, it says once, few, many or a class for expanded clones.

V	J	D	size	CDR3	DNA
TRBV10-3	TRBJ1-2	-	many	CAISEQGADGYTF	TGTGCCATCAGTGAACAAGGGGCAGATGGCTACACCTTC
TRBV5-1	TRBJ2-7	-	many	CASSFSGQGYEQYF	TGTGCCAGCAGTTTTTCAGGTCAGGGCTACGAGCAGTACTTC
TRBV20-1	TRBJ2-5	TRBD2	many	CSADAGTSGGAQETQYF	TGCAGTGCTGACGCCGGGACTAGCGGGGGCGCGCAAGAGACCCAGTACTTC
TRBV7-2	TRBJ1-6	-	many	CASSFLLQNSPLHF	TGTGCCAGCAGCTTTCTCTTACAGAATTCACCCCTCCACTTT
TRBV27	TRBJ1-5	-	many	CASSLFGTSEPQPQHF	TGTGCCAGCAGTCTTTTTGGGACTTCGGAACCTCAGCCCCAGCATTTT
TRBV12-3/TRBV12-4	TRBJ2-7	-	many	CASRPTGRPIYEQYF	TGTGCCAGCAGACCTACAGGGCGCCCGATCTACGAGCAGTACTTC
TRBV2	TRBJ1-2	-	many	CASSDWKDYGYTF	TGTGCCAGCAGTGATTGGAAAGACTATGGCTACACCTTC
TRBV6-1	TRBJ2-7	-	-	CASSPPSVVASYEQYF	TGTGCCAGCAGTCCCCCCTCCGTCGTAGCATCCTACGAGCAGTACTTC
TRBV6-1	TRBJ2-2	-	-	CASSEFPGQTNSNTGELFF	TGTGCCAGCAGTGAATTCCCCGGACAGACCAACTCGAACACCGGGGAGCTGTTTTTT
TRBV7-9	TRBJ2-1	-	many	CASTPIRDNSNEQFF	TGTGCCAGCACCCCAATTAGGGACAATTCCAATGAGCAGTTCTTC
TRBV27	TRBJ2-7	-	many	CASSRDTSRYEQYF	TGTGCCAGCAGTCGGGACACCTCCAGGTACGAGCAGTACTTC
TRBV6-5	TRBJ2-6	-	-	CASSYSFGTGANVLTF	TGTGCCAGCAGTTACAGTTTCGGGACTGGGGCCAACGTCCTGACTTTC
TRBV19	TRBJ2-2	-	-	CASSMARLRTNTGELFF	TGTGCCAGTAGTATGGCGAGGCTGAGAACGAACACCGGGGAGCTGTTTTTT
TRBV25-1	TRBJ2-7	TRBD2	many	CASSGRGQNPYEQYF	TGTGCCAGCAGCGGGAGGGGACAAAACCCCTACGAGCAGTACTTC
TRBV7-3	TRBJ1-4	-	many	CASSPMGAGLSRKLFF	TGTGCCAGCAGCCCAATGGGGGCAGGACTTAGTAGAAAACTGTTTTTT
TRBV28	TRBJ1-6	-	-	CASRGHLNNSPLHF	TGTGCCAGCCGTGGACATCTTAATAATTCACCCCTCCACTTT
TRBV12-3/TRBV12-4	TRBJ1-6	TRBD1	many	CASSSPADRVANSPLHF	TGTGCCAGCAGTTCCCCCGCGGACAGGGTGGCGAATTCACCCCTCCACTTT
TRBV5-4	TRBJ1-2	TRBD1	-	CASSRGQPGQGIYGYTF	TGTGCCAGCAGCCGGGGACAGCCCGGACAGGGGATCTATGGCTACACCTTC
TRBV3-1	TRBJ2-2	TRBD2	-	CASRVAGGYTGELFF	TGTGCCAGCAGAGTTGCGGGGGGGTACACCGGGGAGCTGTTTTTT
TRBV3-1	TRBJ2-7	TRBD2	-	CASSHKPAGGSYEQYF	TGTGCCAGCAGCCACAAACCCGCGGGGGGCTCCTACGAGCAGTACTTC
TRBV30	TRBJ1-4	-	many	CACHPGEKLFF	TGTGCCTGCCATCCCGGCGAAAAACTGTTTTTT
TRBV20-1	TRBJ1-1	-	many	CSASGGLNTEAFF	TGCAGTGCTAGTGGGGGGCTTAACACTGAAGCTTTCTTT
TRBV27	TRBJ2-7	-	many	CASRVGRRSSYEQYF	TGTGCCAGCAGGGTAGGACGGCGGAGCTCCTACGAGCAGTACTTC
TRBV6-5	TRBJ2-2	TRBD1	few	CASSYLETGDYTGELFF	TGTGCCAGCAGTTACCTCGAGACAGGGGATTACACCGGGGAGCTGTTTTTT
TRBV20-1	TRBJ2-5	TRBD1	-	CSARGPYGTEETQYF	TGCAGTGCTAGAGGTCCCTACGGGACAGAAGAGACCCAGTACTTC
TRBV7-3	TRBJ2-2	-	many	CASSLGGSNTGELFF	TGTGCCAGCAGCTTAGGAGGATCGAACACCGGGGAGCTGTTTTTT
TRBV15	TRBJ1-2	TRBD1	-	CATSMGQGYGYTF	TGTGCCACCAGCATGGGACAGGGCTATGGCTACACCTTC
TRBV5-1	TRBJ2-3	TRBD1	many	CASSFQPGDRVNTQYF	TGCGCCAGCAGCTTCCAACCCGGGGACAGGGTAAATACGCAGTATTTT
TRBV4-1	TRBJ2-7	-	-	CASSQPGSSYEQYF	TGCGCCAGCAGCCAGCCGGGGAGCTCCTACGAGCAGTACTTC
TRBV2	TRBJ2-3	-	many	CASSGDTHTDTQYF	TGTGCCAGCAGTGGGGATACTCACACAGATACGCAGTATTTT
TRBV5-1	TRBJ2-2	-	many	CASSLLAGAITGELFF	TGCGCCAGCAGCTTGTTGGCAGGGGCCATCACCGGGGAGCTGTTTTTT
TRBV7-6	TRBJ2-7	-	many	CASSPTRAAAEQYF	TGTGCCAGCAGCCCAACCCGGGCCGCCGCCGAGCAGTACTTC
TRBV6-1	TRBJ2-2	-	many	CASRGTPAMDTGELFF	TGTGCCAGCAGGGGGACCCCTGCCATGGACACCGGGGAGCTGTTTTTT
TRBV24-1	TRBJ2-1	-	few	CATSDFSDDEQFF	TGTGCCACCAGTGATTTTTCGGACGACGAGCAGTTCTTC
TRBV7-3	TRBJ2-5	TRBD2	many	CASSSLRLSGGAGKTQYF	TGTGCCAGCAGCTCCCTGAGGCTTAGCGGGGGGGCCGGAAAGACCCAGTACTTC
TRBV11-2	TRBJ2-7	TRBD1	-	CASSLGAGTGAPYEQYF	TGTGCCAGCAGCTTAGGCGCCGGGACAGGGGCCCCCTACGAGCAGTACTTC
TRBV24-1	TRBJ1-5	-	-	CATNFLAGQPQHF	TGTGCCACCAACTTTTTAGCGGGTCAGCCCCAGCATTTT
TRBV15	TRBJ2-7	-	many	CATSRETGERYEQYF	TGTGCCACCAGCAGAGAGACCGGGGAGAGGTACGAGCAGTACTTC
TRBV9	TRBJ1-1	TRBD1	many	CASSVTGGLNTEAFF	TGTGCCAGCTCGGTTACAGGGGGACTGAACACTGAAGCTTTCTTT
TRBV28	TRBJ1-1	-	-	CATRGGNTEAFF	TGTGCCACTCGGGGAGGGAACACTGAAGCTTTCTTT
TRBV28	TRBJ2-1	-	-	CASSFSELANEQFF	TGTGCCAGCAGTTTCTCGGAGCTTGCGAATGAGCAGTTCTTC
TRBV7-9	TRBJ2-1	-	many	CASSPRGKAYNEQFF	TGTGCCAGCAGCCCCCGGGGTAAAGCCTACAATGAGCAGTTCTTC
TRBV28	TRBJ1-3	-	-	CASSPRQVGNTIYF	TGTGCCAGCAGTCCCCGACAGGTTGGAAACACCATATATTTT
TRBV11-2	TRBJ2-7	TRBD1	many	CASSLVGRGQGAYEQYF	TGTGCCAGCAGCTTAGTAGGACGCGGGCAGGGGGCGTACGAGCAGTACTTC
TRBV9	TRBJ1-3	-	-	CASTLGSGNTIHF	TGTGCCAGCACCCTTGGATCTGGAAACACCATACATTTT
TRBV7-9	TRBJ2-5	-	-	CASSRGPKETQYF	TGTGCCAGCAGCCGGGGGCCTAAAGAGACCCAGTACTTC
TRBV6-1	TRBJ2-7	-	many	CASMGAGYSYEQYF	TGTGCCAGCATGGGGGCGGGGTACTCCTACGAGCAGTACTTC
TRBV19	TRBJ1-5	-	-	CASSIDNGRYNQPQHF	TGTGCCAGTAGTATAGACAACGGACGATACAATCAGCCCCAGCATTTT
TRBV6-2/TRBV6-3	TRBJ2-4	-	many	CASSPGVSNIQYF	TGTGCCAGCAGCCCCGGGGTCTCAAACATTCAGTACTTC
TRBV9	TRBJ1-5	-	once	CASSRTVNQPQHF	TGTGCCAGCAGTCGGACAGTCAATCAGCCCCAGCATTTT